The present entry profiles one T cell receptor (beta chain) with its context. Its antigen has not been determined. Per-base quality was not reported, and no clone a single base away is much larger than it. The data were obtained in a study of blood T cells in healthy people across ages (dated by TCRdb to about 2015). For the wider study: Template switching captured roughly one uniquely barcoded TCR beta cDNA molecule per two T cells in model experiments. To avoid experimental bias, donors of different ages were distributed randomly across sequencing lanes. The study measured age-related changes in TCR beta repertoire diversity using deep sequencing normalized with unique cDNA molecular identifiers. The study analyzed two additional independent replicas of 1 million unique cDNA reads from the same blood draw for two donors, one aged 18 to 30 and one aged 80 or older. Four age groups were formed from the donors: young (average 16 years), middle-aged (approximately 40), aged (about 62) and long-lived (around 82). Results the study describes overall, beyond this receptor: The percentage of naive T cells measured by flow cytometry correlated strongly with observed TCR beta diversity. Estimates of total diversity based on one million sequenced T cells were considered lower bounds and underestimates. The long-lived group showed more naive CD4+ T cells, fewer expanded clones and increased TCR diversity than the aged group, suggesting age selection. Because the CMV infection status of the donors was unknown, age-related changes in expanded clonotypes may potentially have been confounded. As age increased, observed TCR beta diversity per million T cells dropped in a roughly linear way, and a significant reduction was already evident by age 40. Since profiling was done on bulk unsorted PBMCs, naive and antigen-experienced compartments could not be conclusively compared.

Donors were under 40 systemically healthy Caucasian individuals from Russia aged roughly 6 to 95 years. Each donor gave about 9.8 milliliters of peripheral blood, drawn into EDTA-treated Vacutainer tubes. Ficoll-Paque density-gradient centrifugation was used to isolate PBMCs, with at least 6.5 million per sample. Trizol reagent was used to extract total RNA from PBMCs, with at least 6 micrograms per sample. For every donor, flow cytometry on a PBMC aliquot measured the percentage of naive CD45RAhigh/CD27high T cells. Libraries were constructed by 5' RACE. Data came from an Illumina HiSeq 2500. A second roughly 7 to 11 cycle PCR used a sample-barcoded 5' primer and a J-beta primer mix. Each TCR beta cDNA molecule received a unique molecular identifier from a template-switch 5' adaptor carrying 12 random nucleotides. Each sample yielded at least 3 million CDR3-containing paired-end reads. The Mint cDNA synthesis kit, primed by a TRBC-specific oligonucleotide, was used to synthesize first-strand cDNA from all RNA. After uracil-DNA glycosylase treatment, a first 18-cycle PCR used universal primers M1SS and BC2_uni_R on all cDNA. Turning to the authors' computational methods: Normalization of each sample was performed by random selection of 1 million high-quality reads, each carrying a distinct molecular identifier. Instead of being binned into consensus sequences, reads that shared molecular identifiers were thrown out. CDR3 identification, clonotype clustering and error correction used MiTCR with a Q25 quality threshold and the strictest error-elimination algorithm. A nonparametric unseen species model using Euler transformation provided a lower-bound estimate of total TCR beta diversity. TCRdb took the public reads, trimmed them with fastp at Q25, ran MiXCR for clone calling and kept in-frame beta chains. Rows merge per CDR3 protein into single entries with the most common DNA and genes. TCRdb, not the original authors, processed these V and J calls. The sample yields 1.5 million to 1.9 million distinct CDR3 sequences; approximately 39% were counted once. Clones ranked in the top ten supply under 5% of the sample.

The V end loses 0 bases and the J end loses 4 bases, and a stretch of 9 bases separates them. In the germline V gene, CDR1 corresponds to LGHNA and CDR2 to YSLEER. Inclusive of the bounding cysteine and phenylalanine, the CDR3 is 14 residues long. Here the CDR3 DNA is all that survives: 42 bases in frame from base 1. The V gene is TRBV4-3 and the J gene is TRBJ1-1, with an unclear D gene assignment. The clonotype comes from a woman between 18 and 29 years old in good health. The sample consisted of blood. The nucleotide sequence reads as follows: TGCGCCAGCAGCCAAGATAGGCTACCCACTGAAGCTTTCTTT. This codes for CASSQDRLPTEAFF.